This T cell receptor (beta chain) originates from a study of T cells in Graves' hyperthyroidism and ophthalmopathy. Study at large: Peripheral blood was taken when the disease was first diagnosed, before any treatment began.

In its sample, this clonotype was seen a few times. What it binds is unknown. What was amplified from RNA transcripts were TCR beta CDR3 regions. The study used the HTBI primer set for a first-round RT-PCR of the TCR CDR3. TCRdb ran MiXCR on the multiplex PCR reads and lists one entry per CDR3 protein. The sample holds fewer than 600,000 distinct CDR3 sequences, 13% to 15% seen once. J gave up 7 bases and V 4 bases, and 11 bases lay outside the gene matches. The CDR3 has 16 residues. Germline CDR1 is SGHKS and CDR2 is YYEKEE (reference sequence). Whole-study results and caveats: Stable hyperthyroidism and ophthalmopathy were separated using 13 V-J signatures.

The genes are TRBV5-5 and TRBJ2-2, with 9 bases fitting TRBD2. The sequence came from a woman under 30 with Graves' hyperthyroidism. What was sequenced was blood. The CDR3 DNA follows: TGTGCCAGCAGCCTAAGGATAGCGGGAGCCGTCGGGGAGCTGTTTTTT. This encodes CASSLRIAGAVGELFF.